A single sample gave rise to the 15 T cell receptor beta chains below, sequenced in a study of blood T cell repertoires in COVID-19. Here immunoSEQ multiplex PCR was the method, and the copy in TCRdb shows in-frame clones only, minus some. The table lists around 250,000 clones, around 82% of them singletons, with approximately 6% in the top ten. Source material: peripheral blood. These receptors originate from an elderly man with acute or convalescent COVID-19.

V and J are TRBV6-5 and TRBJ2-1; a weak D match, TRBD1 (5 bases). CDR1 MNHEY and CDR2 SVGAGI come from the germline V gene. With 7 bases removed from V and 5 bases from J, the gap between germline ends came to 12 bases. The CDR3 is made up of 13 amino acids. CDR3 amino acids: CASTRTIHNEQFF. The CDR3, as DNA: TGTGCCAGCACTAGGACAATCCACAATGAGCAGTTCTTC.

The chain links TRBV18 to TRBJ2-2; possibly TRBD1 for D (5 bases). Germline V gene data show CDR1 as KGHSH and CDR2 as LQKENI. The V end was cut by 4 bases, the J end by 5 bases, with 11 bases between. The CDR3 runs 14 residues. The CDR3 DNA is TGTGCCAGCTCACGAATAGGGGATACCGGGGAGCTGTTTTTT. Encoded protein: CASSRIGDTGELFF.

V usage is TRBV29-1 and J usage is TRBJ2-1; D is perhaps TRBD2 (5 bases). Germline CDR1 reads SQVTM; CDR2 reads ANQGSEA. With 8 bases removed from V and 6 bases from J, the gap between germline ends came to 23 bases. The CDR3 totals 15 residues. Written as DNA, the CDR3 is TGCAGCAGTTGCGTGATGAGGACTTTCTTCAATGAGCAGTTCTTC. This codes for CSSCVMRTFFNEQFF.

In its sample, this clone was seen a few times. The chain joins TRBV30 to TRBJ1-1; 8 bases line up with TRBD1. The CDR3 runs 14 residues. The V gene end was trimmed by 2 bases and the J gene end by 4 bases; junction bases not matched to a gene: 6. CDR1 and CDR2 (germline): GTSNPN, SVGIG (reference sequence). CDR3 coding DNA: TGTGCCTGGAGTCGGGACAGGTTTGGCACTGAAGCTTTCTTT. As protein: CAWSRDRFGTEAFF.

This sequence joins TRBV30 and TRBJ2-3; TRBD2 matches 8 bases. The CDR3 spans 15 residues. The V gene's germline CDR1 is GTSNPN and CDR2 SVGIG (reference sequence). Trimming at V came to 0 bases and at J to 1 base, leaving 3 bases not matched to a gene. The CDR3 here is CAWSVLAERTDTQYF. For the CDR3, the DNA is TGTGCCTGGAGTGTACTAGCGGAGCGCACAGATACGCAGTATTTT.

This clone was recorded a few times. The V gene is TRBV27, the J gene TRBJ2-5, with TRBD1 matching over 7 bases. Germline V gives CDR1 MNHEY, CDR2 SMNVEV (reference sequence). Unmatched junction bases numbered 6, after V lost 6 bases and J lost 5 bases. There are 13 residues in the CDR3. CDR3 residues: CASRQGVRETQYF. In DNA, the CDR3 is TGTGCCAGCAGGCAGGGGGTCCGGGAGACCCAGTACTTC.

The chain couples TRBV7-6 to TRBJ2-3, with D possibly TRBD1 on 5 matching bases. CDR3 size: 14 residues. V lost 0 bases and J 6 bases, leaving 10 bases between the germline ends. In germline, CDR1 is SGHVS, CDR2 FNYEAQ. The CDR3 region has the DNA TGTGCCAGCAGCTTAGCAGACAGACCCGATACGCAGTATTTT. Its translation is CASSLADRPDTQYF. The full variable domain, its missing parts supplied by reference TRBV7-6 and TRBJ2-3, is GAGVSQSPRYKVTKRGQDVALRCDPISGHVSLYWYRQALGQGPEFLTYFNYEAQQDKSGLPNDRFSAERPEGSISTLTIQRTEQRDSAMYRCASSLADRPDTQYFGPGTRLTVL.

The chain joins TRBV15 to TRBJ2-7; tentatively, D is TRBD1 (6 bases). This CDR3 contains 16 residues. Between the trimmed V and J ends, which lost 4 bases and 4 bases, there was a span of 20 bases. Germline-derived CDR1 and CDR2 are LNHNV and YYDKDF (reference sequence). CDR3 bases: TGTGCCACCAGCACGCCCCCGGGACAAGAAGTGTACGAGCAGTACTTC. It is translated as CATSTPPGQEVYEQYF.

This clone was seen only once. The chain combines TRBV5-1 with TRBJ2-3, with D possibly matching TRBD1 (6 bases). Trimming stripped 2 bases from V and 6 bases from J, with 16 bases between. Germline lookup yields CDR1 SGHRS and CDR2 YFSETQ. The CDR3 consists of 15 residues. CDR3 region: CASSLDRPQRDTQYF. The CDR3 DNA follows: TGCGCCAGCAGCTTAGACAGGCCTCAGCGGGATACGCAGTATTTT.

This clone was counted ten times or more. V is TRBV5-1 and J is TRBJ2-7; 10 nucleotides line up with TRBD1. Per the germline V gene, CDR1 is SGHRS and CDR2 is YFSETQ. The length of the CDR3 is 15 residues. Germline trimming cut 4 bases from V and 2 bases from J; bases unmatched to any gene: 6. The chain's CDR3 is CASSAGQGSTYEQYF. As DNA, the CDR3 is TGCGCCAGCAGCGCGGGACAGGGGAGCACCTACGAGCAGTACTTC. Filled out from reference TRBV5-1 and TRBJ2-7, the complete variable domain reads KAGVTQTPRYLIKTRGQQVTLSCSPISGHRSVSWYQQTPGQGLQFLFEYFSETQRNKGNFPGRFSGRQFSNSRSEMNVSTLELGDSALYLCASSAGQGSTYEQYFGPGTRLTVT.

The genes are TRBV5-4 and TRBJ2-7; 11 bases agree with TRBD2. With V trimmed by 4 bases and J by 2 bases, 5 bases remained unmatched. The germline CDR1 and CDR2 sequences are SGHNT and YYREEE (reference sequence). The CDR3 runs to 15 residues. The CDR3 nucleotides read TGTGCCAGCAGCCATGGGACTAGCGGTCCCTACGAGCAGTACTTC. Protein: CASSHGTSGPYEQYF. Using reference TRBV5-4 and TRBJ2-7 for the parts outside the CDR3, the full variable domain is ETGVTQSPTHLIKTRGQQVTLRCSSQSGHNTVSWYQQALGQGPQFIFQYYREEENGRGNFPPRFSGLQFPNYSSELNVNALELDDSALYLCASSHGTSGPYEQYFGPGTRLTVT.

This clone was counted once. The V gene is TRBV19, the J gene TRBJ2-5; the D is unclear. The CDR3 sequence is 13 residues long. Germline lookup yields CDR1 LNHDA and CDR2 SQIVND (reference sequence). The V and J ends lost 1 base and 5 bases respectively, with 8 bases between them. CDR3 protein: CASSIGGWETQYF. For the CDR3, the DNA is TGTGCCAGTAGTATAGGAGGTTGGGAGACCCAGTACTTC.

The V call is TRBV6-2 or TRBV6-3, the J call TRBJ2-2, with D unclear. Looked up from germline, CDR1 is MNHEY and CDR2 is SVGEGT. The CDR3 sequence is 14 residues long. The V end was cut by 4 bases, the J end by 1 base, with 7 bases between. CDR3 loop: CASSLYRNTGELFF. CDR3 in DNA: TGTGCCAGCAGTTTGTACAGGAACACCGGGGAGCTGTTTTTT.

V is TRBV28 and J is TRBJ2-7; TRBD2 matches 8 bases. From germline, CDR1 is MDHEN and CDR2 SYDVKM. Trimming removed 6 bases from V and 5 bases from J; junction bases left unmatched: 9. There are 14 residues in the CDR3. The CDR3 DNA sequence: TGTGCCAGCAGCCTAGCGGGTCCTCGGGACGAGCAGTACTTC. Translating it yields CASSLAGPRDEQYF.

CDR3 region: CASSADLTSGYNEQFF. CDR3 coding DNA: TGTGCCAGCAGCGCAGACCTGACTAGCGGCTACAATGAGCAGTTCTTC. The chain joins TRBV9 to TRBJ2-1; 9 nucleotides agree with TRBD2. The germline V gene has CDR1 SGDLS and CDR2 YYNGEE. The CDR3 loop spans 16 amino acids. V lost 3 bases and J lost 3; bases outside the gene matches: 7.